This T cell receptor beta chain stems from a study of OX40 agonist ivuxolimab in advanced cancers. As regards this clone: Its target is unknown.

Using immunoSEQ multiplex PCR, the repertoire was profiled, and TCRdb retains in-frame clones only, with some absent. This table holds 40,000 to 50,000 clones, roughly nine tenths found once. Researchers took blood at baseline, on cycle 4 day 1, and on cycle 7 day 1. Findings and caveats of the study: Both CD4+ and CD8+ T cell populations in blood had undergone clonal expansion by week 6 at 0.1 to 3.0 mg/kg. In CD8+ T cells, expanded clones were on average more numerous than in CD4+. A proportion of nonresponders additionally exhibited low normalized T-cell clonal expansion.

The sequences come from CD4+ or CD8+ T cells sorted from blood, collected in a trial of the OX40 agonist ivuxolimab. The TCR sequence derives from an adult with an advanced solid tumor such as melanoma, head and neck, liver or kidney cancer.

In DNA, the CDR3 is TGTGCCACCCGAGGGACTAGCCGCGGGGAGCTGTTTTTT. Residues: CATRGTSRGELFF. This sequence joins TRBV6-1 and TRBJ2-2; 9 nucleotides agree with TRBD2. The CDR3 spans 13 residues. CDR1 is MNHNS, CDR2 SASEGT, per germline. Trimming at V came to 10 bases and at J to 7 bases, leaving 7 bases not matched to a gene.